The text below deals with one T cell receptor beta chain. Trimming removed 6 bases at V and 8 bases at J, with 13 bases between. The CDR3 loop spans 12 amino acids. The germline CDR1 and CDR2 sequences are KGHSH and LQKENI. This entry is derived from a study of blood T cell repertoires in COVID-19. In the authors' methods: Reference gene primer amplification yielded estimated nucleated cell counts. Assay used: immunoSEQ multiplex PCR; TCRdb lists only in-frame clones, some missing. The DNA gave D and trimming, while V, J and clone size come from that table. The table has around 150,000 clones, about 90% seen once.

The sample comprised peripheral blood. V gene TRBV18 combines with J gene TRBJ1-1; D is uncertain. This TCR was recovered from a woman aged 55-70 years with active or convalescent COVID-19. In nucleotides, the CDR3 is TGTGCCAGCTCGAAGGAGTTTCGCGAAGCTTTCTTT. Amino acids: CASSKEFREAFF.